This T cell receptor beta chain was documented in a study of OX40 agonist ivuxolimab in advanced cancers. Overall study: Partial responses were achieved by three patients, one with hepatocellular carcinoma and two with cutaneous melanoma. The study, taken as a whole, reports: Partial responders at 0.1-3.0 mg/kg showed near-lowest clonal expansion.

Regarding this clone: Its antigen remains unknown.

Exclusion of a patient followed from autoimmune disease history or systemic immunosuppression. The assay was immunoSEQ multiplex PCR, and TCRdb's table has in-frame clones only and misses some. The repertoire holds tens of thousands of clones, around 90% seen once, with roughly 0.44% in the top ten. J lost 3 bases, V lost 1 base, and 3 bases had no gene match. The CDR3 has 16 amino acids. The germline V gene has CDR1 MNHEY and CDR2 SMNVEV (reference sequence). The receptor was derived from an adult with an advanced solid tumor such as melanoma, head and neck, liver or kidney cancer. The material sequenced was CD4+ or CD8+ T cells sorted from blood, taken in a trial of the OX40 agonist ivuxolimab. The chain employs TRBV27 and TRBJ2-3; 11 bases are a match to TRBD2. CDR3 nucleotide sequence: TGTGCCAGCAGTTTATGGGCTAGCGGGAGGACAGATACGCAGTATTTT. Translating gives CASSLWASGRTDTQYF.